This T cell receptor (beta chain) stems from a study of blood T cell repertoires in COVID-19 (dated by TCRdb to 2018 to 2021). Regarding the study in general: The collaborator samples originated in the United States, Italy and Spain and spanned the acute and convalescent phases of COVID-19. Where HLA class I and class II types were available, the types were taken from metadata supplied by the sample provider, not from assay-based typing. The sample metadata nearly always contained a de-identified subject ID, COVID-19 status, age in years and sex. The prospective study material was composed of cDNA or gDNA derived from T cells, B-cell-depleted T cells, or PBMCs. Deeply sampled blood TCRbeta repertoires from subjects exposed to, actively infected with, or recovered from COVID-19 were included in the dataset. A freely available public database, intended as a resource for researchers studying the immune response to SARS-CoV-2, is where the repertoires were released. Samples came from the ongoing ImmuneRACE study (first 160 participants) plus 1,254 subjects from 6 global collaborators. Results and caveats for the whole study, not just this receptor: The quantity of clinical and demographic metadata differed by source and by participant and was supplied without curation.

The immunoSEQ Assay, a bias-controlled multiplex PCR, was used to amplify TCRbeta CDR3 regions from genomic DNA. Processing in the source paper ran as follows. The number of nucleated cells in each sample was estimated from the amplification of reference gene primers within the assay. To quantify the absolute abundance of each unique TCRbeta CDR3 rearrangement, sequence reads were collapsed and filtered. Productive Simpson clonality was computed per sample as the square root of Simpson's diversity index over productive rearrangements. The table comes from immuneACCESS by way of TCRdb, which keeps in-frame sequences with V and J called. Part of the clones is missing from these tables; in studies checked, under half for an unresolved V gene and the rest for unknown reasons. That table furnishes V, J and clone size, whereas the DNA furnished D and trimming. The table for this sample lists 200,000 to 250,000 clones; roughly 92% of them were counted only once. 0.75% to 1% of the sample rests with the top ten.

In Seattle, one collaborating source enrolled patients while the infection was active and tracked those patients longitudinally over the course of disease. Collaborating institutions collected whole blood in K2EDTA tubes following their own protocols. For TCRbeta analysis, collaborators shipped samples as frozen whole blood, isolated PBMCs, or DNA extracted from either of those sample types. From a lookup of the germline V gene, CDR1 and CDR2 are MGHRA and YSYEKL. V sheds 0 bases and J sheds 2 bases, leaving 8 bases between their ends. The cysteine opens and the phenylalanine closes a CDR3 of 14 amino acids. Only CDR3 DNA is held: 42 bases, read in frame from base 1. As for this clone: Its antigen remains unidentified. No clone much larger than this one lies a single base away; base qualities are absent.

This sequence uses TRBV4-1 and TRBJ2-7; the D gene identity is not certain. The source is a man aged 55 to 70 with COVID-19, enrolled during active disease. The material sequenced was peripheral blood. The nucleotide sequence reads TGCGCCAGCAGCCAAGATCCGGTGACCTACGAGCAGTACTTC. It encodes CASSQDPVTYEQYF.